This is a list of T cell receptor beta chains from one sample in a study of blood T cell repertoires in COVID-19. Produced via immunoSEQ multiplex PCR; TCRdb's table is partial and in-frame only. The table records about 380,000 clones, about 90% of them present only once. Sample: PBMCs or T cells enriched from blood (not recorded which). The receptors here all came from a woman aged 30 to 39 who had recovered from COVID-19. Each CDR3 is given with its conserved first and last residue. The order of the fields is D gene, J gene, clone size, V gene, CDR3 DNA, CDR3 protein. A D gene is named only where the DNA matches it firmly. Not every row has a clone size; where given, it reads once, few, many or a size class.

NA TRBJ2-3 NA TRBV7-6 TGTGCCAGCAGCTTAGGAGGGACTAGCACAGATACGCAGTATTTT CASSLGGTSTDTQYF
NA TRBJ2-7 few TRBV5-1 TGCGCCAGCAGCTTGGATCTCGGCAGGTCCTCCTACGAGCAGTACTTC CASSLDLGRSSYEQYF
TRBD1 TRBJ2-2 NA TRBV18 TGTGCCAGCTCACCGAACAGACAGGGAAACACCGGGGAGCTGTTTTTT CASSPNRQGNTGELFF
TRBD1 TRBJ1-2 NA TRBV25-1 TGTGCCAGCAGTGACCCAGGGGGCGAGGACTATGGCTACACCTTC CASSDPGGEDYGYTF
TRBD2 TRBJ2-2 NA TRBV11-2 TGTGCCAGCAGCTTAGATCGGCGACTAGCAAACACCGGGGAGCTGTTTTTT CASSLDRRLANTGELFF
TRBD2 TRBJ2-1 NA TRBV18 TGTGCCAGCTCACCGACTAGCGGGAGCCGTTTAGATGAGCAGTTCTTC CASSPTSGSRLDEQFF
NA TRBJ2-2 once TRBV5-1 TGCGCCAGCAGCCTGTCGGGTACCACCGGGGAGCTGTTTTTT CASSLSGTTGELFF
NA TRBJ2-7 NA TRBV4-1 TGCGCCAGCAGCCCGGGCGCGGGCTCCGAGCAGTACTTC CASSPGAGSEQYF
NA TRBJ1-1 NA TRBV10-3 TGTGCCACGGCGGACAGTCCGGGGACTGAAGCTTTCTTT CATADSPGTEAFF
TRBD1 TRBJ1-2 once TRBV27 TGTGCCAGCAGGGACCGGGACAGGGACTATGGCTACACCTTC CASRDRDRDYGYTF
NA TRBJ1-2 NA TRBV30 TGTGCCTGTCCAGGGGAATATGGCTACACCTTC CACPGEYGYTF
NA TRBJ1-5 once TRBV19 TGTGCCAGTAGTATCCGGGACACGAATCAGCCCCAGCATTTT CASSIRDTNQPQHF
TRBD1 TRBJ1-2 NA TRBV14 TGTGCCAGCAGCCAAGGACAGGGGGCCGGTCGTGGAGGCTACACCTTC CASSQGQGAGRGGYTF
NA TRBJ1-2 NA TRBV16 TGTGCCAGCAGCCAATCGGCCCAGGTTTTTTATGGCTACACCTTC CASSQSAQVFYGYTF
NA TRBJ1-1 NA TRBV28 TGTGCCAGCAGTTTCAGTACAGGGTGGAGCACTGAAGCTTTCTTT CASSFSTGWSTEAFF
TRBD1 TRBJ1-1 once TRBV2 TGTGCCAGCAGGGGACACGGACAGGGGACCATGAACACTGAAGCTTTCTTT CASRGHGQGTMNTEAFF
NA TRBJ2-1 NA TRBV7-2 TGTGCCAGCAGCCCGGATCCCGGACTGGCCCACCTCTTC CASSPDPGLAHLF
TRBD1 TRBJ1-1 NA TRBV5-6 TGTGCCAGCAGCTTTCGACCAGGGGGTGAGGACACTGAAGCTTTCTTT CASSFRPGGEDTEAFF
NA TRBJ1-1 NA TRBV6-1 TGTGCCAGCAGTGAAGGACAGGTTTGGGGGAAAGCTTTCTTT CASSEGQVWGKAFF
NA TRBJ2-5 few TRBV6-1 TGTGCCAGCAGTGAAGGGCTGCAGGGTTTTAGGGAGACCCAGTACTTC CASSEGLQGFRETQYF
NA TRBJ1-4 NA TRBV4-1 TGCGCCAGCAGCCAAGTTCCTAGGAGTGTTGAAAAACTGTTTTTT CASSQVPRSVEKLFF
NA TRBJ1-3 NA TRBV28 TGTGCCAGCAGTCTCCCGACAGCTACTACTGGAAACACCATATATTTT CASSLPTATTGNTIYF
NA TRBJ1-6 NA TRBV5-1 TGCGCCAGCAGCTTGTCAGGGCGTAATTCACCCCTCCACTTT CASSLSGRNSPLHF
TRBD2 TRBJ2-1 NA TRBV24-1 TGTGCCACCAGTGATGCGTCCGGGACTAGCGGCAACAATGAGCAGTTCTTC CATSDASGTSGNNEQFF
TRBD1 TRBJ1-2 NA TRBV7-2 TGTGCCAGCAGCTTAACCGGGACAGGGGGACATGGCTACACCTTC CASSLTGTGGHGYTF
NA TRBJ1-2 few TRBV14 TGTGCCAGCAGCCAGGGAGCTAACTATGGCTACACCTTC CASSQGANYGYTF
TRBD1 TRBJ2-6 NA TRBV4-1 TGCGCCAGCAGACCGAGCACAACCGGGACAGGGAGTTCTGGGGCCAACGTCCTGACTTTC CASRPSTTGTGSSGANVLTF
NA TRBJ1-6 few TRBV6-1 TGTGCCAGCAGTGAAGGCCCAGAGGGATCACCCCTCCACTTT CASSEGPEGSPLHF
NA TRBJ1-6 NA TRBV4-1 TGCGCCAGCAGCCAAGATTTCCGGGGTGTCTCCTCCTATAATTCACCCCTCCACTTT CASSQDFRGVSSYNSPLHF
TRBD2 TRBJ2-3 NA TRBV19 TGTGCCAGTAGTCGGTTTGCGGGAGGGCCGGAAGATACGCAGTATTTT CASSRFAGGPEDTQYF
NA TRBJ1-6 once TRBV27 TGTGCCAGCAGTTTATCAACATATAATTCACCCCTCCACTTT CASSLSTYNSPLHF
TRBD2 TRBJ2-3 NA TRBV28 TGTGCCAGCAGCCATCGACTAGCGGGCTACACAGATACGCAGTATTTT CASSHRLAGYTDTQYF
TRBD1 TRBJ2-7 NA TRBV5-1 TGCGCCAGCAGCTCAACCGGGACAGCCCTCTACGAGCAGTACTTC CASSSTGTALYEQYF
NA TRBJ1-4 NA TRBV11-2 TGTGCCAGCAGCGCGAACCGGGGTTCTAATGAAAAACTGTTTTTT CASSANRGSNEKLFF
TRBD1 TRBJ1-1 NA TRBV9 TGTGCCAGCAGCGTAGGACAGGGTGAAGCTTTCTTT CASSVGQGEAFF
NA TRBJ1-5 NA TRBV5-5 TGTGCCAGCAGCGTCCACGGGGGGGAGCCCCAGCATTTT CASSVHGGEPQHF
TRBD1 TRBJ1-3 NA TRBV11-2 TGTGCCAGCAGCTTTATAAACATGGACAGGGGAATATACACCATATATTTT CASSFINMDRGIYTIYF
NA TRBJ2-5 NA TRBV7-2 TGTGCCAGCAGCTTTTCCCGAGAGACCCAGTACTTC CASSFSRETQYF
NA TRBJ1-1 NA TRBV11-3 TGTGCCAGCAGCTTAAACACCGGAGTGAACACTGAAGCTTTCTTT CASSLNTGVNTEAFF
NA TRBJ2-7 NA TRBV20-1 TGCAGCCAGCAGCGGTCCTACGAGCAGTACTTC CSQQRSYEQYF
TRBD1 TRBJ2-7 NA TRBV5-8 TGTGCCAGCAGCTTCGACCTCACAGGGGCCTACGAGCAGTACTTC CASSFDLTGAYEQYF